These 22 T cell receptor beta chains were all obtained from the same sample, sequenced in a study of blood T cell repertoires in COVID-19. Here immunoSEQ multiplex PCR was the method, and the copy in TCRdb shows in-frame clones only, minus some. The sample contains roughly 250,000 clones, 90% to 95% of which appear only once. The material sequenced was PBMCs or T cells enriched from blood (not recorded which). Every receptor here comes from a woman aged 18-29 years who had recovered from COVID-19.

This chain connects TRBV15 to TRBJ2-2, with unresolved D. V dropped 2 bases and J dropped 3 bases, with 7 bases sitting between them. There are 14 residues in the CDR3. Germline V gene data show CDR1 as LNHNV and CDR2 as YYDKDF (reference sequence). CDR3 in amino acids: CATSRRDYTGELFF. The CDR3 DNA is TGTGCCACCAGCAGAAGAGACTACACCGGGGAGCTGTTTTTT.

For the CDR3, the DNA is TGTGCCAGCGATCCGGGACTAGCGGGTCAAGAGACCCAGTACTTC. Residues: CASDPGLAGQETQYF. The chain links TRBV7-2 to TRBJ2-5; 12 bases agree with TRBD2. V was pared by 8 bases and J by 2 bases, with 6 bases of the junction left unmatched. Germline lookup yields CDR1 SGHTA and CDR2 FQGNSA. The CDR3 totals 15 residues.

This chain connects TRBV2 to TRBJ1-2, with D perhaps matching TRBD1 (5 bases). Per the germline V gene, CDR1 is SNHLY and CDR2 is FYNNEI. Trimming shortened V by 10 bases and J by 2 bases, and 20 bases separated the two germline ends. This CDR3 region has 15 residues. The CDR3 spells CAIFREGPNNYGYTF. CDR3 bases: TGTGCCATTTTTAGGGAGGGGCCGAACAACTATGGCTACACCTTC. The full variable domain, completed using reference TRBV2 and TRBJ1-2, is EPEVTQTPSHQVTQMGQEVILRCVPISNHLYFYWYRQILGQKVEFLVSFYNNEISEKSEIFDDQFSVERPDGSNFTLKIRSTKLEDSAMYFCAIFREGPNNYGYTFGSGTRLTVV.

This sequence joins TRBV20-1 and TRBJ1-4; D not certain. CDR3 size: 14 residues. The germline CDR1 and CDR2 sequences are DFQATT and SNEGSKA (reference sequence). V was clipped by 3 bases and J by 0 bases, with 8 bases between them. In nucleotides, the CDR3 is TGCAGTGCTAGTTCCGGGGCAACTAATGAAAAACTGTTTTTT. This codes for CSASSGATNEKLFF.

The chain recombines TRBV4-3 with TRBJ2-3, with D perhaps TRBD2 (5 bases). In germline, CDR1 is LGHNA, CDR2 YSLEER. CDR3 length equals 15 residues. V was clipped by 2 bases and J by 5 bases, with 14 bases between them. CDR3 amino acids: CASSQRGGRGDTQYF. DNA of the CDR3: TGCGCCAGCAGCCAACGAGGAGGTCGGGGAGATACGCAGTATTTT.

V usage is TRBV7-9 and J usage is TRBJ2-3; D may be TRBD2 (5 bases). Per the germline V gene, CDR1 is SEHNR and CDR2 is FQNEAQ (reference sequence). This CDR3 has 12 amino acids. CDR3 loop: CADDYYTDTQYF. The CDR3 DNA reads as TGTGCAGACGACTATTACACAGATACGCAGTATTTT.

This chain's CDR3 is CASSVPLGAREKLFF. The CDR3, as DNA: TGTGCCAGCAGCGTGCCTTTGGGGGCGCGAGAAAAACTGTTTTTT. The genes are TRBV9 and TRBJ1-4; possibly TRBD1 for D (6 bases). The CDR3 loop spans 15 amino acids. The V end lost 2 bases, the J end lost 8 bases, and 16 bases lay between the germline ends. Germline CDR1 SGDLS, CDR2 YYNGEE.

This chain joins TRBV11-2 and TRBJ1-1, with D possibly matching TRBD1 (5 bases). The CDR3 runs 14 residues. Germline loops: CDR1 SGHAT, CDR2 FQNNGV. V lost 1 base and J lost 0, with 6 bases in between. CDR3 nucleotides: TGTGCCAGCAGCTTAGGACAGATGAACACTGAAGCTTTCTTT. Amino acids: CASSLGQMNTEAFF.

The chain employs TRBV6-5 and TRBJ2-3; D call uncertain. Germline CDR1 MNHEY, CDR2 SVGAGI. CDR3 length: 16 residues. The germline V and J ends were trimmed by 0 bases and 1 base, with 11 bases remaining between them. The CDR3 bases are TGTGCCAGCAGTTACTCGAAAACTCTAGGCACAGATACGCAGTATTTT. This gives the protein CASSYSKTLGTDTQYF.

The chain recombines TRBV5-1 with TRBJ1-3; the D is unclear. The length of the CDR3 is 14 residues. Trimming took off 0 bases at V and 3 bases at J, with 7 bases between the two ends. Germline V gene data show CDR1 as SGHRS and CDR2 as YFSETQ. This chain's CDR3 is CASSLGAGGNTIYF. The CDR3 coding sequence is TGCGCCAGCAGCTTGGGGGCCGGTGGAAACACCATATATTTT.

The V and J genes are TRBV7-2 and TRBJ2-7, with D unresolved. Germline V gene lookup returns CDR1 SGHTA and CDR2 FQGNSA. V lost 2 bases and J 6 bases, leaving 11 bases between the germline ends. The CDR3 totals 13 residues. The CDR3 coding sequence is TGTGCCAGCAGCTTACCCCTACTAACCGAGCAGTACTTC. It translates to CASSLPLLTEQYF.

The chain is built from TRBV28 and TRBJ2-3; TRBD2 matches 11 bases. The CDR3 is made up of 16 amino acids. V gave up 0 bases and J gave up 4 bases; unmatched junction bases: 3. Germline V lookup: CDR1 MDHEN, CDR2 SYDVKM. The CDR3 coding sequence is TGTGCCAGCAGTTTATGGACTAGCGGGAACTCAGATACGCAGTATTTT. It is translated as CASSLWTSGNSDTQYF.

The chain carries TRBV10-3 and TRBJ2-5; D might be TRBD2 (5 bases). This CDR3 spans 12 amino acids. Trimming removed 6 bases from V and 3 bases from J, with 8 bases in between. Per germline, CDR1 ENHRY and CDR2 SYGVKD. The CDR3 protein is CAISGGEETQYF. The CDR3 DNA sequence: TGTGCCATCAGCGGAGGAGAAGAGACCCAGTACTTC.

The chain employs TRBV19 and TRBJ1-2; D is ambiguous. The length of the CDR3 is 13 residues. V was pared by 5 bases and J by 5 bases, with 12 bases between. Germline values: CDR1 LNHDA, CDR2 SQIVND (reference sequence). This chain's CDR3 is CASSQLEGYGYTF. CDR3 nucleotide sequence: TGTGCCAGTAGTCAGCTCGAGGGATATGGCTACACCTTC.

This clone appeared once. The chain recombines TRBV2 with TRBJ1-5; D is possibly TRBD1 (5 bases). V was cut by 6 bases and J by 6 bases, with 21 bases left in between. This CDR3 has 16 amino acids. Per the germline V gene, CDR1 is SNHLY and CDR2 is FYNNEI. The CDR3 spells CASSFWADSFAQPQHF. The DNA of the CDR3 is TGTGCCAGCAGCTTCTGGGCTGACAGTTTCGCTCAGCCCCAGCATTTT.

The chain links TRBV11-1 to TRBJ1-3; D ambiguous. Germline CDR1 is SGHAT and CDR2 is FQDESV (reference sequence). The length of the CDR3 is 15 residues. V lost 4 bases, J lost 0 bases, and 10 bases lay in between. CDR3 in amino acids: CASSSDTFSGNTIYF. For the CDR3, the DNA is TGTGCCAGCAGCTCCGACACGTTCTCTGGAAACACCATATATTTT.

The table lists this clone with a count of one. V is TRBV5-4 and J is TRBJ2-2, with D perhaps matching TRBD1 (6 bases). The CDR3 extends over 15 amino acids. V gave up 4 bases and J gave up 1 base, with 11 bases separating them. CDR1 is SGHNT, CDR2 YYREEE, per germline (reference sequence). DNA of the CDR3: TGTGCCAGCAGCCTGGGACACCTGAACACCGGGGAGCTGTTTTTT. This sequence encodes CASSLGHLNTGELFF.

This clone has just a few counts. This chain connects TRBV5-8 to TRBJ2-6, with 10 bases identical to TRBD1. The CDR3 sequence is 18 residues long. Germline lookup yields CDR1 SGHTS and CDR2 YDEGEE. J gave up 0 bases and V 3 bases, and 6 bases lay outside the gene matches. This CDR3 reads CASSSDRGPFSGANVLTF. As DNA, the CDR3 is TGTGCCAGCAGCTCAGACAGGGGGCCCTTCTCTGGGGCCAACGTCCTGACTTTC. The full variable domain, completed using reference TRBV5-8 and TRBJ2-6, is EAGVTQSPTHLIKTRGQQATLRCSPISGHTSVYWYQQALGLGLQFLLWYDEGEERNRGNFPPRFSGRQFPNYSSELNVNALELEDSALYLCASSSDRGPFSGANVLTFGAGSRLTVL.

This chain uses TRBV19 with TRBJ1-3; TRBD1 might be the D (5 bases). CDR1 is LNHDA and CDR2 is SQIVND in the germline V gene (reference sequence). The CDR3 sequence is 15 residues long. Trimming shortened V by 7 bases and J by 2 bases, and 15 bases separated the two germline ends. CDR3 in DNA: TGTGCCAGTAACACCCCCGGGGGGGCTGGAAACACCATATATTTT. It specifies CASNTPGGAGNTIYF.

The rearrangement links TRBV4-2 to TRBJ1-1; D unresolved. Germline V gene data show CDR1 as LGHNA and CDR2 as YNFKEQ. The CDR3 consists of 15 residues. V gave up 4 bases and J gave up 4 bases, with 16 bases separating them. CDR3 protein: CASSPRPIEGTEAFF. The CDR3 coding sequence is TGTGCCAGCAGCCCCCGGCCGATCGAGGGCACTGAAGCTTTCTTT.

J is TRBJ2-1 and V is TRBV28; D may be TRBD1 (6 bases). The CDR3 is 11 amino acids. Trimming cost V 4 bases and J 13 bases, with 11 bases left between them. CDR1 and CDR2 (germline): MDHEN, SYDVKM. DNA for the CDR3: TGTGCCAGCAGTTCTCCGGGACACCAGTTCTTC. Translated, it gives CASSSPGHQFF.

The gene calls are TRBV5-1 and TRBJ1-1, with D unresolved. The CDR3 has 18 amino acids. Germline V gene lookup returns CDR1 SGHRS and CDR2 YFSETQ. Trimming removed 2 bases from V and 0 bases from J, with 20 bases in between. CDR3 region: CASSFARRWSYMNTEAFF. DNA for the CDR3: TGCGCCAGCAGCTTCGCCCGGAGGTGGTCATACATGAACACTGAAGCTTTCTTT.